This entry features one TCR beta chain sequence. This entry is derived from a study of technical replicates of blood from a few donors. Here immunoSEQ multiplex PCR was the method, and the copy in TCRdb shows in-frame clones only, minus some. The profile covers tens of thousands of clones, with 90% to 95% appearing a single time and about 3.9% taken by the ten largest. The CDR3 consists of 14 residues. The V end lost 5 bases, the J end lost 7 bases, and 15 bases lay between the germline ends. CDR1 and CDR2 (germline): SGHTA, FQGTGA. Sequenced material: PBMCs. The receptor's source is a human donor in good health. Some clones in this sample may be carry-over from other donors' samples. This chain joins TRBV7-3 and TRBJ2-1; weak D call: TRBD1 (5 bases). The CDR3 is CASSPLGDGNEQFF. The CDR3, as DNA: TGTGCCAGCAGCCCCTTAGGGGATGGGAATGAGCAGTTCTTC.